Each of the 19 T cell receptor beta chains below was sequenced from the same sample in a study of shared clonotypes between healthy human individuals. The table came from immunoSEQ multiplex PCR; TCRdb's copy has only in-frame clones and leaves some out. The sample lists 330,000 or so clones, approximately 74% seen once, with 10% in the top ten. Sequencing was carried out using memory CD4+ T cells sorted from blood. The sample's subset: CD45RA-negative fraction. These receptor sequences come from a man younger than 45 in good health.

This chain connects TRBV7-2 to TRBJ2-5, with 7 bases lining up with TRBD2. Germline CDR1 is SGHTA and CDR2 is FQGNSA. Trimming took 5 bases from V and 5 from J; bases not matched to a gene: 11. The CDR3 loop spans 15 amino acids. CDR3 sequence reads: CASSLGTTFAETQYF. Here the CDR3 DNA reads TGTGCCAGCAGCCTCGGGACTACCTTTGCGGAGACCCAGTACTTC.

This rearrangement joins TRBV28 to TRBJ2-2; unclear D gene. The CDR3 is 13 amino acids. The ends were cut back, 8 bases at V and 3 bases at J, with 10 bases in the middle. Germline CDR1 MDHEN, CDR2 SYDVKM. The CDR3 DNA reads TGTGCCAGCCGACGAGGTGACACCGGGGAGCTGTTTTTT. Amino acid sequence: CASRRGDTGELFF.

This clone appeared a single time. The gene calls are TRBV6-5 and TRBJ1-1; D is perhaps TRBD1 (5 bases). CDR1 and CDR2 from the germline V gene are MNHEY and SVGAGI. V lost 2 bases and J 6 bases, leaving 13 bases between the germline ends. The CDR3 has 14 amino acids. CDR3 coding DNA: TGTGCCAGCAGTTACCGGGGGAATGTGGCTGAAGCTTTCTTT. The encoded protein is CASSYRGNVAEAFF.

The chain carries TRBV6-4 and TRBJ2-3; 12 bases are a match to TRBD2. This CDR3 contains 15 residues. After removal of 6 bases from V and 4 bases from J, the junction contained 5 bases not matched to a gene. Germline CDR1 and CDR2: MRHNA and SNTAGT. The CDR3 DNA reads TGTGCCAGCAGCCCACTAGCGGGAGGAGCAGATACGCAGTATTTT. Residues: CASSPLAGGADTQYF.

V is TRBV5-1 and J is TRBJ1-4, with unresolved D. Trimming pared 0 bases from V and 6 bases from J, leaving 9 bases between. Per the germline V gene, CDR1 is SGHRS and CDR2 is YFSETQ. This CDR3 region has 14 residues. This CDR3 reads CASSLEPTDEKLFF. For the CDR3, the DNA is TGCGCCAGCAGCTTGGAACCGACGGATGAAAAACTGTTTTTT.

The DNA of the CDR3 is TGTGCCAGCAGCTTGTCAGAGACTAACTATGGCTACACCTTC. Translation gives CASSLSETNYGYTF. The chain carries TRBV5-5 and TRBJ1-2; D not resolved. CDR3 size: 14 residues. Germline loops: CDR1 SGHKS, CDR2 YYEKEE (reference sequence). V dropped 1 base and J dropped 0 bases, with 7 bases sitting between them.

This clone was picked up many times. Other DNA sequences in this specimen translate into the identical CDR3. V is TRBV9 and J is TRBJ2-3; D is undetermined. This CDR3 contains 14 residues. The germline CDR1 and CDR2 sequences are SGDLS and YYNGEE. V was pared by 0 bases and J by 1 base, with 6 bases between. The CDR3 DNA is TGTGCCAGCAGCGTAGAACAGCGCACAGATACGCAGTATTTT. Its protein is CASSVEQRTDTQYF. Combining the CDR3 with reference TRBV9 and TRBJ2-3 gives the whole variable domain DSGVTQTPKHLITATGQRVTLRCSPRSGDLSVYWYQQSLDQGLQFLIQYYNGEERAKGNILERFSAQQFPDLHSELNLSSLELGDSALYFCASSVEQRTDTQYFGPGTRLTVL.

The chain couples TRBV5-5 to TRBJ1-3; D is uncertain. Germline loops: CDR1 SGHKS, CDR2 YYEKEE (reference sequence). V lost 4 bases to trimming and J lost 0 bases, with 11 bases between them. The CDR3 extends over 15 amino acids. The DNA of the CDR3 is TGTGCCAGCAGCCCCTGGTTGTTCTCTGGAAACACCATATATTTT. This translates into CASSPWLFSGNTIYF.

The J gene is TRBJ1-2, the V gene TRBV28; TRBD1 matches 8 bases. Per the germline V gene, CDR1 is MDHEN and CDR2 is SYDVKM. This CDR3 contains 13 residues. The J segment lost 3 bases and the V segment lost 4 bases, leaving 1 base of the junction unmatched. This CDR3 is CASSWDRYYGYTF. The CDR3 DNA follows: TGTGCCAGCAGTTGGGACAGGTACTATGGCTACACCTTC.

This sequence joins TRBV29-1 and TRBJ2-1; tentatively, D is TRBD1 or TRBD2 (5 bases each). The ends were cut back, 8 bases at V and 8 bases at J, with 19 bases in the middle. The CDR3 has 13 amino acids. The germline V gene has CDR1 SQVTM and CDR2 ANQGSEA. CDR3 DNA: TGCAGCTCAGGGTCCGGAGGTCCGGATGAGCAGTTCTTC. Translation gives CSSGSGGPDEQFF.

The CDR3: CASSQWRGELFF. In DNA form, the CDR3 reads TGTGCCAGCAGCCAATGGCGGGGGGAGCTGTTTTTT. The gene calls are TRBV7-3 and TRBJ2-2; D uncertain. The CDR3 runs to 12 residues. Trimming took 5 bases from V and 8 from J, leaving 9 bases between them. CDR1 and CDR2 (germline): SGHTA, FQGTGA.

The rearrangement joins TRBV18 to TRBJ1-1; D is undetermined. The V end was cut by 3 bases, the J end by 3 bases, with 11 bases between. Germline V gives CDR1 KGHSH, CDR2 LQKENI. The CDR3 totals 14 residues. The CDR3 DNA is TGTGCCAGCTCACCTGGCTCACGGGACACTGAAGCTTTCTTT. Translating it yields CASSPGSRDTEAFF. The full variable domain, with the rest looked up from reference TRBV18 and TRBJ1-1, is NAGVMQNPRHLVRRRGQEARLRCSPMKGHSHVYWYRQLPEEGLKFMVYLQKENIIDESGMPKERFSAEFPKEGPSILRIQQVVRGDSAAYFCASSPGSRDTEAFFGQGTRLTVV.

This clone was recorded once. Here the CDR3 reads CASGRTGNSPLHF. The DNA of the CDR3 is TGTGCCAGCGGCAGAACAGGGAATTCACCCCTCCACTTT. The chain couples TRBV25-1 to TRBJ1-6, with D possibly being TRBD1 (6 bases). The CDR3 spans 13 residues. Trimming removed 8 bases at V and 7 bases at J, with 12 bases between. In germline, CDR1 is MGHDK, CDR2 SYGVNS.

The chain carries TRBV11-2 and TRBJ2-7; 8 bases agree with TRBD2. V trimming: 5 bases; J trimming: 5 bases; junction bases outside the gene matches: 20. CDR3 length equals 18 residues. The germline CDR1 and CDR2 sequences are SGHAT and FQNNGV. The CDR3 nucleotides read TGTGCCAGCAGCCCCCTGGTATTGAGAAGCGGGAGTCTCCACGAGCAGTACTTC. Its protein is CASSPLVLRSGSLHEQYF.

This clone was observed a handful of times. V usage is TRBV10-3 and J usage is TRBJ1-3; 9 bases line up with TRBD1. This CDR3 comprises 16 residues. The V segment lost 3 bases and the J segment 4 bases; nucleotides outside the gene matches: 7. Germline CDR1 reads ENHRY; CDR2 reads SYGVKD. The CDR3 reads CAISEGPGQGGNTIYF. In nucleotides, the CDR3 is TGTGCCATCAGTGAAGGGCCGGGACAGGGCGGAAACACCATATATTTT.

The J gene is TRBJ2-3, the V gene TRBV11-3, with D possibly being TRBD2 (6 bases). The V gene's germline CDR1 is SGHNT and CDR2 YENEEA. The CDR3 loop spans 13 amino acids. With 5 bases removed from V and 6 bases from J, the gap between germline ends came to 12 bases. The CDR3 loop is CASSQSRDDTQYF. DNA for the CDR3: TGTGCCAGCAGCCAATCGCGGGACGATACGCAGTATTTT.

The chain links TRBV2 to TRBJ2-2; D is undetermined. The V gene lost 0 bases and the J gene lost 4 bases, with 6 bases spanning the gap. CDR3 size: 14 residues. Germline CDR1 reads SNHLY; CDR2 reads FYNNEI. DNA for the CDR3: TGTGCCAGCAGTGAAGCGCAGGCCACCGGGGAGCTGTTTTTT. Its translation: CASSEAQATGELFF. The full variable domain, its missing parts supplied by reference TRBV2 and TRBJ2-2, is EPEVTQTPSHQVTQMGQEVILRCVPISNHLYFYWYRQILGQKVEFLVSFYNNEISEKSEIFDDQFSVERPDGSNFTLKIRSTKLEDSAMYFCASSEAQATGELFFGEGSRLTVL.

The gene calls are TRBV28 and TRBJ2-3, with 13 bases that match TRBD2. Trimming removed 1 base from V and 5 bases from J; junction bases left unmatched: 6. CDR1 MDHEN and CDR2 SYDVKM come from the germline V gene. The CDR3 length is 17 residues. CDR3 sequence: CASSLYTSGRARDTQYF. Written as DNA, the CDR3 is TGTGCCAGCAGTTTATACACTAGCGGGAGGGCCAGAGATACGCAGTATTTT.

DNA for the CDR3: TGTGCCAGCAGCTTCGATTCTGCCCGCTCCATGTTCTTC. It yields the protein CASSFDSARSMFF. The V gene is TRBV7-2, the J gene TRBJ2-1, with D uncertain. The CDR3 consists of 13 residues. Trimming removed 3 bases from V and 15 bases from J, with 18 bases in between. Germline CDR1 and CDR2: SGHTA and FQGNSA.